These 18 T cell receptor beta chains were all obtained from the same sample, sequenced in a study of T cells in Graves' hyperthyroidism and ophthalmopathy. Using RNA transcripts as the source, TCR beta CDR3 regions were amplified. TCR CDR3 underwent first-round RT-PCR with the HTBI primer set. TCRdb re-called the multiplex PCR reads with MiXCR, one entry per CDR3 protein. Counted here are hundreds of thousands of distinct CDR3 sequences, nearly 45% occurring once; the ten biggest clones make up less than 9%. Sequencing was performed on peripheral blood or thyroid tissue (not recorded which). Receptors originate from an adult man with Graves' disease, either hyperthyroidism or ophthalmopathy (not recorded which).

This clonotype was counted once. The chain couples TRBV7-2 to TRBJ2-5, with D possibly TRBD2 on 7 matching bases. The V gene lost 1 base and the J gene lost 5 bases, with 14 bases spanning the gap. The CDR3 loop spans 15 amino acids. The V gene's germline CDR1 is SGHTA and CDR2 FQGNSA. The CDR3 DNA reads as TGTGCCAGCAGCTTAGTTGGGGGGGCCAAGGAGACCCAGTACTTC. This sequence encodes CASSLVGGAKETQYF.

This clonotype showed up just once. This sequence joins TRBV29-1 and TRBJ2-5; D uncertain. This CDR3 is 11 amino acids long. Per the germline V gene, CDR1 is SQVTM and CDR2 is ANQGSEA. V gave up 2 bases and J gave up 4 bases, with 5 bases separating them. CDR3 DNA: TGCAGCGTTGAATCCCCAGAGACCCAGTACTTC. It codes for CSVESPETQYF.

This clonotype appeared a few times. This sequence joins TRBV7-9 and TRBJ1-1; 7 bases are a match to TRBD1. J lost 5 bases, V lost 4 bases, and 10 bases had no gene match. The CDR3 spans 15 residues. Germline CDR1 and CDR2: SEHNR and FQNEAQ (reference sequence). As DNA, the CDR3 is TGTGCCAGCAGCTCCCCACAGGGGCGTTGGACTGAAGCTTTCTTT. This sequence encodes CASSSPQGRWTEAFF.

This clonotype was picked up many times. The gene calls are TRBV2 and TRBJ2-2, with 10 bases aligning to TRBD1. The CDR3 has 15 amino acids. The V and J ends lost 8 bases and 5 bases, in that order; junction bases with no gene match: 8. Germline values: CDR1 SNHLY, CDR2 FYNNEI. CDR3 protein: CASSGRQGATGELFF. The CDR3, as DNA: TGTGCCAGCTCTGGCCGACAGGGGGCGACCGGGGAGCTGTTTTTT.

This chain joins TRBV15 and TRBJ1-2; 7 positions agree with TRBD1. In germline, CDR1 is LNHNV, CDR2 YYDKDF (reference sequence). This CDR3 is built from 13 residues. Trimming at V came to 5 bases and at J to 5 bases, leaving 5 bases not matched to a gene. The CDR3 region is CATSSGQAYGYTF. CDR3 nucleotide sequence: TGTGCCACCAGCTCCGGACAGGCTTATGGCTACACCTTC.

This clonotype was counted ten times or more. The chain has TRBV7-8 and TRBJ1-1, with D possibly TRBD1 on 5 matching bases. Per germline, CDR1 SGHVS and CDR2 FQNEAQ. This CDR3 is 12 amino acids long. Trimming took 5 bases from V and 4 from J, leaving 8 bases between them. CDR3 sequence: CASSQRGTEAFF. In DNA form, the CDR3 reads TGTGCCAGCAGCCAGAGGGGCACTGAAGCTTTCTTT.

In nucleotides, the CDR3 is TGTGCCACCAGCAGAGATCGGGGACAGGGGTCCCCAACGCAGTATTTT. It yields the protein CATSRDRGQGSPTQYF. The V and J genes are TRBV15 and TRBJ2-3; 10 bases match TRBD1. V lost 0 bases to trimming and J lost 9 bases; unmatched junction nucleotides: 9. The CDR3 is made up of 16 amino acids. From germline, CDR1 is LNHNV and CDR2 YYDKDF (reference sequence).

The V gene is TRBV10-3, the J gene TRBJ1-5; 9 bases match TRBD1. The trim removed 5 bases at V and 4 bases at J, leaving 6 bases unmatched. CDR1 and CDR2 from the germline V gene are ENHRY and SYGVKD. The CDR3 consists of 15 residues. CDR3 in amino acids: CAISLGTGSNQPQHF. In nucleotides, the CDR3 is TGTGCCATCAGTTTAGGGACAGGGTCAAATCAGCCCCAGCATTTT.

In this sample, this clonotype turned up once. The rearrangement joins TRBV25-1 to TRBJ2-7, with a tentative D call TRBD2 (6 bases). The CDR3 has 14 residues. Germline CDR1 MGHDK, CDR2 SYGVNS. The germline V and J ends were trimmed by 3 bases and 6 bases, with 15 bases remaining between them. The DNA of the CDR3 is TGTGCCAGCAGTGACCCGAGGAGGGCCTCCGAGCAGTACTTC. It yields the protein CASSDPRRASEQYF.

CDR3 in amino acids: CASIGLVFENTDTQYF. DNA of the CDR3: TGTGCCAGCATCGGTCTGGTTTTCGAGAACACAGATACGCAGTATTTT. The chain combines TRBV2 with TRBJ2-3; D is unclear. Trimming pared 7 bases from V and 2 bases from J, leaving 19 bases between. Germline CDR1 and CDR2: SNHLY and FYNNEI. The CDR3 covers 16 residues.

Concerning this clonotype itself: A much larger clone sits a single nucleotide away, making a read error possible. The genes are TRBV19 and TRBJ1-5; no clear D gene. V shed 11 bases and J shed 3 bases, with 11 bases lying between them. CDR3 length: 12 residues. The V gene's germline CDR1 is LNHDA and CDR2 SQIVND (reference sequence). CDR3: CAGGSPNQPQHF. CDR3 DNA sequence: TGTGCCGGAGGGTCCCCCAATCAGCCCCAGCATTTT.

The V gene is TRBV29-1, the J gene TRBJ2-7; 10 bases fit TRBD1. Germline values: CDR1 SQVTM, CDR2 ANQGSEA. The CDR3 has 13 amino acids. The ends lost 5 bases at V and 4 bases at J; junction bases unmatched: 5. The CDR3 here is CSVPGQGKYEQYF. Written as DNA, the CDR3 is TGCAGCGTTCCGGGACAGGGGAAGTACGAGCAGTACTTC.

This clonotype turned up a few times. The chain is built from TRBV7-8 and TRBJ1-1; TRBD1 aligns across 9 bases. The J segment lost 4 bases and the V segment lost 5 bases, leaving 8 bases of the junction unmatched. Germline V lookup: CDR1 SGHVS, CDR2 FQNEAQ. CDR3 length: 15 amino acids. The DNA of the CDR3 is TGTGCCAGCAGCCTACAGGGGGCCGGTACCACTGAAGCTTTCTTT. This codes for CASSLQGAGTTEAFF.

This clonotype was observed once. The rearrangement uses TRBV7-9 and TRBJ2-5; 11 bases line up with TRBD2. The CDR3 spans 15 residues. Germline V gene sequence: CDR1 SEHNR, CDR2 FQNEAQ (reference sequence). Trimming removed 6 bases from V and 5 bases from J; junction bases left unmatched: 8. CDR3 sequence (DNA): TGTGCCAGCAGTCTAGCGGGGGGCCTGAGCGAGACCCAGTACTTC. It yields the protein CASSLAGGLSETQYF.

The chain recombines TRBV29-1 with TRBJ1-2; TRBD1 matches 7 bases. V lost 6 bases and J lost 7; bases outside the gene matches: 11. CDR1 and CDR2 from the germline V gene are SQVTM and ANQGSEA. The CDR3 length is 13 residues. The CDR3 loop reads CSVATGAGTGYTF. The DNA of the CDR3 is TGCAGCGTCGCTACAGGGGCGGGCACTGGCTACACCTTC.

The sample holds a few counts of this clonotype. The chain uses TRBV9 and TRBJ1-1, with D possibly TRBD1 on 5 matching bases. The CDR3 runs to 16 residues. Germline V gives CDR1 SGDLS, CDR2 YYNGEE. Deletions cut 0 bases from V and 1 base from J, with 13 bases between. Written as DNA, the CDR3 is TGTGCCAGCAGCGTAGGTGTTGGACAACCGAACACTGAAGCTTTCTTT. Protein product: CASSVGVGQPNTEAFF.

In its sample, this clonotype was seen a few times. The chain carries TRBV15 and TRBJ1-1; 7 bases are shared with TRBD1. Unmatched junction bases numbered 4, after V lost 0 bases and J lost 9 bases. The germline V gene encodes CDR1 LNHNV and CDR2 YYDKDF (reference sequence). This CDR3 has 13 amino acids. CDR3 amino acids: CATSRDPGQKAFF. DNA of the CDR3: TGTGCCACCAGCAGAGATCCGGGACAGAAAGCTTTCTTT.

This rearrangement joins TRBV2 to TRBJ1-5; the match to TRBD1 covers 7 bases. The CDR3 is 15 amino acids. CDR1 is SNHLY and CDR2 is FYNNEI in the germline V gene. With V trimmed by 5 bases and J by 3 bases, 7 bases remained unmatched. The CDR3: CASSQQDRVNQPQHF. The CDR3 bases are TGTGCCAGCAGTCAACAAGACAGGGTCAATCAGCCCCAGCATTTT. The full variable domain, completed using reference TRBV2 and TRBJ1-5, is EPEVTQTPSHQVTQMGQEVILRCVPISNHLYFYWYRQILGQKVEFLVSFYNNEISEKSEIFDDQFSVERPDGSNFTLKIRSTKLEDSAMYFCASSQQDRVNQPQHFGDGTRLSIL.